This T cell receptor beta chain was captured by sequencing in a study of beta chain features in type 1 diabetes. Points from the study as a whole: Moderate yet significant TCRB CDR3 shortening was seen in Type 1 diabetes patients in all four CD4+ subsets.

This clone was observed a few times. The antigen is unknown. At one end, the junction sequence differs from germline, possibly due to a read error. All of the isolated RNA was reverse transcribed, so expressed TCRB transcripts were sequenced. Libraries were prepared by immunoSEQ multiplex PCR; TCRdb keeps only in-frame clonotypes and omits some of them. The sample holds 600,000 to 700,000 clones; over 10% are singletons and the top ten take more than 0.095%. This TCR was sampled from a man aged 25 to 40 with type 1 diabetes. The sample comprised naive CD4+ T cells from blood.

The chain's CDR3 is CASSAASGTYNEQFF. CDR3 in DNA: TGTGCTAGCAGCGCGGCTAGCGGAACCTACAATGAGCAGTTCTTC. This chain uses TRBV7-7 with TRBJ2-1; TRBD2 matches 7 bases. This CDR3 contains 15 residues. Per the germline V gene, CDR1 is SSHAT and CDR2 is FNYEAQ (reference sequence).